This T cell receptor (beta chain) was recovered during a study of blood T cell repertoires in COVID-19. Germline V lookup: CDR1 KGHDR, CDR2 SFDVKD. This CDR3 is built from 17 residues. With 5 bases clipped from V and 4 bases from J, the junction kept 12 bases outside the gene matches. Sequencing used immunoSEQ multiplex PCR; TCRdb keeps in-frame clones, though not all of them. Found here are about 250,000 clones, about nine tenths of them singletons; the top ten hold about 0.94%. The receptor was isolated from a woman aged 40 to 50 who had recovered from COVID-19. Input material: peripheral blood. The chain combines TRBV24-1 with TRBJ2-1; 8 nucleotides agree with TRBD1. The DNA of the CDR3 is TGTGCCACCAGTGGCTCTACGCGGGACAGGCCTTACAATGAGCAGTTCTTC. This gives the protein CATSGSTRDRPYNEQFF.